This T cell receptor beta chain was recorded in a study of cytomegalovirus exposure and HLA in healthy donors. The PCR contained 60 Vbeta and 13 Jbeta primers. Here immunoSEQ multiplex PCR was the method, and the copy in TCRdb shows in-frame clones only, minus some. The repertoire has fewer than 100,000 clones, around 8% of them found once; the top ten carry 2% to 2.5%. Note on this clone: Its antigen is unidentified.

Study outcomes and limitations: What was likely a sequencing artifact was a cluster of highly shared sequence variants. Confirmation in vitro established that three CMV-associated chains were specific for CMV antigens. TCR beta V segments were, for the most part, productive about 87% or about 30% of the time in an earlier analysis.

The V and J ends lost 0 bases and 7 bases, in that order; junction bases with no gene match: 4. CDR3 length: 15 amino acids. CDR1 is LNHDA and CDR2 is SQIVND in the germline V gene (reference sequence). The sequenced sample consisted of PBMCs. The chain uses TRBV19 and TRBJ1-5, with TRBD1 identical over 9 bases. The TCR sequence derives from a man aged 50 to 60 in good health and CMV-seronegative. The CDR3 region is CASSIDPTGGQPQHF. The CDR3 DNA follows: TGTGCCAGTAGTATAGATCCGACAGGGGGGCAGCCCCAGCATTTT.